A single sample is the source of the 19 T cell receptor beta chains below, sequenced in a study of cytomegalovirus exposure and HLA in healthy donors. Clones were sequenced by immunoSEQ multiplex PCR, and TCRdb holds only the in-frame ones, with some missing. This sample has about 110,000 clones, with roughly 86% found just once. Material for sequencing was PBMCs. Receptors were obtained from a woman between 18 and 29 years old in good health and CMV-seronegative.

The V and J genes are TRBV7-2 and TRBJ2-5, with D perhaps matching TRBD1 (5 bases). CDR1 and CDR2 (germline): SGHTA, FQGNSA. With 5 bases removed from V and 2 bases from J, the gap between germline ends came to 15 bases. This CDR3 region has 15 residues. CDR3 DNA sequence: TGTGCCAGCAGCCGACAGTTCGGTATGCAAGAGACCCAGTACTTC. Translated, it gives CASSRQFGMQETQYF.

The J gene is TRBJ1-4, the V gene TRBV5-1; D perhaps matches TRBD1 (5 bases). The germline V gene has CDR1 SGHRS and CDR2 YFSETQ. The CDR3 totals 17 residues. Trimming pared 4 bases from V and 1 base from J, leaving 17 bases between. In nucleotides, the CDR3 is TGCGCCAGCAGCCTCTCAGGGTTCGGGAGAACTAATGAAAAACTGTTTTTT. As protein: CASSLSGFGRTNEKLFF.

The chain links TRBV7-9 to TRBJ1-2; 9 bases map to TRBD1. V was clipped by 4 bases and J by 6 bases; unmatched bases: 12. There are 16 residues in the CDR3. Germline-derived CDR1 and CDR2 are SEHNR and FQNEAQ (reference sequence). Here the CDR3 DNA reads TGTGCCAGCAGCTGGGCCCCCGGACAGGGGAAGGATGGCTACACCTTC. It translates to CASSWAPGQGKDGYTF.

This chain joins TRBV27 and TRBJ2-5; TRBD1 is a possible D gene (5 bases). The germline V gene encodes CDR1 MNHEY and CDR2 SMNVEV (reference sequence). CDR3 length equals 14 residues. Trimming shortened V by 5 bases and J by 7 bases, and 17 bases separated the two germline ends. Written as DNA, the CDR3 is TGTGCCAGCAGTCCTGGACATGCTAGTGGGACCCAGTACTTC. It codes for CASSPGHASGTQYF.

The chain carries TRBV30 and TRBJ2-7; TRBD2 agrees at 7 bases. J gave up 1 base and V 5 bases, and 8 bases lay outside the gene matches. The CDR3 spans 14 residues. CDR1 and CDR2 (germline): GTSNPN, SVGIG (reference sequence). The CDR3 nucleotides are TGTGCCTGGGAGAGCGGGGAGGGTTCCTACGAGCAGTACTTC. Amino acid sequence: CAWESGEGSYEQYF.

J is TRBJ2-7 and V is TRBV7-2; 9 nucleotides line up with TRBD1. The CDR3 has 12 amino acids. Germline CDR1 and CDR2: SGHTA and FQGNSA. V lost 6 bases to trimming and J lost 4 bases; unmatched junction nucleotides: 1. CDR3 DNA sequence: TGTGCCAGCAGACAGGGGGCGTACGAGCAGTACTTC. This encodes CASRQGAYEQYF.

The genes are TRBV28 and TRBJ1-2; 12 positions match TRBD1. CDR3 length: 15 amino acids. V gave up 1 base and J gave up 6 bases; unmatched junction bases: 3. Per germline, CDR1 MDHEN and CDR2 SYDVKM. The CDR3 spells CASSLFGTGGHGYTF. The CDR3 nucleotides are TGTGCCAGCAGTTTATTTGGGACAGGGGGCCATGGCTACACCTTC.

CDR3 residues: CASSLGTGINEKLFF. CDR3 bases: TGTGCCAGCAGCTTGGGGACAGGGATTAATGAAAAACTGTTTTTT. This rearrangement joins TRBV5-4 to TRBJ1-4; 8 bases map to TRBD1. Germline CDR1 reads SGHNT; CDR2 reads YYREEE (reference sequence). CDR3 length equals 15 residues. J was trimmed by 4 bases and V by 0 bases; bases with no gene match: 2.

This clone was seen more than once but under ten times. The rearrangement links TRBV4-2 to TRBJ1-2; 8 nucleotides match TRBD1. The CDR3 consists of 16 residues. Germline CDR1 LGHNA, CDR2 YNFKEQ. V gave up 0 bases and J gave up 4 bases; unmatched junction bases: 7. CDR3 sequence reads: CASSQDGTGGGYGYTF. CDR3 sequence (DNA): TGTGCCAGCAGCCAAGATGGGACAGGCGGTGGCTATGGCTACACCTTC.

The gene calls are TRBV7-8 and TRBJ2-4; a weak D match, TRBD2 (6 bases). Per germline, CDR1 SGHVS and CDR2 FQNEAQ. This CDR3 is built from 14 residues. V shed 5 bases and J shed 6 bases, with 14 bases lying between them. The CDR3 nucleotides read TGTGCCAGCAGCCCCTTTCGGGAGAGAAACATTCAGTACTTC. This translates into CASSPFRERNIQYF. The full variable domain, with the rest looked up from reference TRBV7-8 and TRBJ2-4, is GAGVSQSPRYKVAKRGQDVALRCDPISGHVSLFWYQQALGQGPEFLTYFQNEAQLDKSGLPSDRFFAERPEGSVSTLKIQRTQQEDSAVYLCASSPFRERNIQYFGAGTRLSVL.

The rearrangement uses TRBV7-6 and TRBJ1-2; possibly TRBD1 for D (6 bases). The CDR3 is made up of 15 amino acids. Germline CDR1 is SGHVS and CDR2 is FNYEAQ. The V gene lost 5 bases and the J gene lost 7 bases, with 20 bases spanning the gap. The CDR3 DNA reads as TGTGCCAGCAGCCAAGGAGGCGGACAGTTCGTTGGCTACACCTTC. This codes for CASSQGGGQFVGYTF. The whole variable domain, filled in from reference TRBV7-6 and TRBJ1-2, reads GAGVSQSPRYKVTKRGQDVALRCDPISGHVSLYWYRQALGQGPEFLTYFNYEAQQDKSGLPNDRFSAERPEGSISTLTIQRTEQRDSAMYRCASSQGGGQFVGYTFGSGTRLTVV.

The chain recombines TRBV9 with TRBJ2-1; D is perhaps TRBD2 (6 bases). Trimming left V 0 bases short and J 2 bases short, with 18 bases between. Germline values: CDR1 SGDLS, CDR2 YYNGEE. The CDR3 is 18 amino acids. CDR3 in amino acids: CASSVVGGTLGAYNEQFF. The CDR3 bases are TGTGCCAGCAGCGTAGTCGGGGGAACGCTAGGGGCCTACAATGAGCAGTTCTTC.

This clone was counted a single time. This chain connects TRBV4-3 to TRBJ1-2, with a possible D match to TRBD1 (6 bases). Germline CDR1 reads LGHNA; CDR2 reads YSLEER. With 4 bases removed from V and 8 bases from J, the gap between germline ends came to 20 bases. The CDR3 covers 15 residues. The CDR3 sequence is CASSPKESTGYGYTF. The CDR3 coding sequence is TGCGCCAGCAGCCCCAAGGAGAGTACAGGGTACGGCTACACCTTC.

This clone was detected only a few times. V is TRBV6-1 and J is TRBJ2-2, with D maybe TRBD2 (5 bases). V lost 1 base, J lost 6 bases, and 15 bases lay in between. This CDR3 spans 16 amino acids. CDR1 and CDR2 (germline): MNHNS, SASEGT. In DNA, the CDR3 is TGTGCCAGCAGTGAAGGGCCTACTAGTACCTCCGGGGAGCTGTTTTTT. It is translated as CASSEGPTSTSGELFF.

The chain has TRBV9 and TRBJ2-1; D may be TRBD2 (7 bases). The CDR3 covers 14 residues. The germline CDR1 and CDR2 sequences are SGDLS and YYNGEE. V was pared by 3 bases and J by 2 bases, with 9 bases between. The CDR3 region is CASSAGGAYNEQFF. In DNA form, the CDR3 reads TGTGCCAGCAGCGCGGGGGGCGCCTACAATGAGCAGTTCTTC.

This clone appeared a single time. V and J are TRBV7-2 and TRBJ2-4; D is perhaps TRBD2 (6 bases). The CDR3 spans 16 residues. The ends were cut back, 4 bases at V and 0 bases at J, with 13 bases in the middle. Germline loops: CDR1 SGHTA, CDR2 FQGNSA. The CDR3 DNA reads TGTGCCAGCAGCTGGACGCGGGGAGTAGCCAAAAACATTCAGTACTTC. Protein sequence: CASSWTRGVAKNIQYF.

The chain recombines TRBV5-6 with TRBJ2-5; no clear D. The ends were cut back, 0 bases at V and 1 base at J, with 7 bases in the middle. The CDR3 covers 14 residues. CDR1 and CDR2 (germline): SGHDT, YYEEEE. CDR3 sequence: CASSLGHIQETQYF. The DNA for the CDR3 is TGTGCCAGCAGCTTGGGACACATCCAAGAGACCCAGTACTTC. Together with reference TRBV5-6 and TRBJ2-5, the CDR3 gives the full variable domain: DAGVTQSPTHLIKTRGQQVTLRCSPKSGHDTVSWYQQALGQGPQFIFQYYEEEERQRGNFPDRFSGHQFPNYSSELNVNALLLGDSALYLCASSLGHIQETQYFGPGTRLLVL.

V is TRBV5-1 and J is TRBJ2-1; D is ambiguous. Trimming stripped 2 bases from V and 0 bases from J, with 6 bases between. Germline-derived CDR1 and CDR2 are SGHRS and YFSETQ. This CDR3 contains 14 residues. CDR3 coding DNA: TGCGCCAGCAGCTTACAGAGCTCCTACAATGAGCAGTTCTTC. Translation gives CASSLQSSYNEQFF. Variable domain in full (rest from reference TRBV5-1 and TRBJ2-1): KAGVTQTPRYLIKTRGQQVTLSCSPISGHRSVSWYQQTPGQGLQFLFEYFSETQRNKGNFPGRFSGRQFSNSRSEMNVSTLELGDSALYLCASSLQSSYNEQFFGPGTRLTVL.

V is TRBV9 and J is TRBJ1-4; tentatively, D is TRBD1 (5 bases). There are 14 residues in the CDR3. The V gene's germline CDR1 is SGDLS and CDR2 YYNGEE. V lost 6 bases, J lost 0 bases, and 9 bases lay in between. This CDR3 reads CASTGGATNEKLFF. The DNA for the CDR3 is TGTGCCAGCACCGGGGGGGCAACTAATGAAAAACTGTTTTTT.